The clone carrying this T cell receptor (beta chain) was detected many times. Its antigen is undetermined. These data originate in a study of T-cell memory formation after mild COVID-19. Overall study results and limits: The second-wave clones peaking on day 37 were not confirmed as SARS-CoV-2-specific. From day 15 to 85, contracting clones were balanced between CD4 and CD8, whereas later expanders leaned toward CD4+. Researchers found some responding clones in pre-infection memory, a sign that cross-reactive memory joined.

The TCR alpha and TCR beta cDNA libraries, bearing sample barcodes and UMIs, were generated by 5'RACE using constant-segment primers. TCRdb re-derived calls from the 5' RACE reads in MiXCR, one entry per CDR3 protein. The repertoire holds approximately 150,000 distinct CDR3 sequences, with approximately 21% as singletons. The J segment lost 6 bases and the V segment lost 0 bases, leaving 6 bases of the junction unmatched. The CDR3 sequence is 15 residues long. Looked up from germline, CDR1 is SGHRS and CDR2 is YFSETQ. The V call is TRBV5-1, the J call TRBJ2-1, with TRBD2 identical over 7 bases. The material sequenced was PBMCs or a T cell subset sorted from them (not recorded which). This clonotype was obtained from an adult woman who had mild COVID-19 (a few samples of this study predate the infection). Cell type and time point are not known. This CDR3 is CASSLVAGAGNEQFF. CDR3 DNA sequence: TGCGCCAGCAGCTTGGTGGCGGGAGCGGGCAATGAGCAGTTCTTC.